The present entry profiles one T cell receptor (beta chain) with its context. Its antigen remains undetermined. No much larger clone exists at a distance of one base, and base qualities are not known. This specimen belongs to a study of blood T cell repertoires in COVID-19 (dated by TCRdb to about 2020). For the study in its entirety: The collaborator samples originated in the United States, Italy and Spain and spanned the acute and convalescent phases of COVID-19. The material from the prospective study consisted of cDNA or gDNA derived from T cells, B-cell-depleted T cells, or PBMCs. Subjects who had been exposed to COVID-19, were actively infected with it, or had recovered from it provided the deeply sampled blood TCRbeta repertoires that made up the dataset. The repertoires were released in a freely available public database meant as a resource for research on the immune response to SARS-CoV-2. The samples were drawn from the first 160 participants of the ongoing ImmuneRACE study and from 950 to 1,500 subjects provided by 6 global collaborators. Sample metadata almost always included a de-identified subject ID, COVID-19 status, age in years and sex. HLA class I and class II types, where available, came from metadata supplied by the sample provider rather than from assay-based typing. Overall study results and their limits: Clinical and demographic metadata were provided uncurated, with the amount varying by source and participant.

The germline V gene gives CDR1 as SGHRS and CDR2 as YFSETQ. At the junction V is shortened by 4 bases and J by 7 bases, with 12 bases in between. The CDR3 numbers 14 residues from cysteine through phenylalanine. The sequence is cut down to CDR3 DNA, 42 bases in frame from base 1. The immunoSEQ Assay, a bias-controlled multiplex PCR, was used to amplify TCRbeta CDR3 regions from genomic DNA. From the authors' description of their analysis: Nucleated cell counts per sample were estimated from amplification of reference gene primers within the assay. To quantify the absolute abundance of each unique TCRbeta CDR3 rearrangement, sequence reads were collapsed and filtered. For each sample, productive Simpson clonality was calculated by taking the square root of Simpson's diversity index across productive rearrangements. What TCRdb holds here is the immuneACCESS table cut down to in-frame rearrangements. Part of the clones is not present; checked against another copy, under half of the missing clones reflect an unresolved V gene, and the others are unexplained. The V and J calls and clone size were taken over from that table, and D and trimming were inferred from the DNA. The sample table lists about 150,000 clones, approximately 90% of them with a count of one. The leading ten clones occupy approximately 0.5% of the sample.

Each collaborating institution followed its own protocols to collect whole blood in K2EDTA tubes. For TCRbeta analysis, collaborator samples were shipped as frozen whole blood, as isolated PBMCs, or as DNA extracted from either sample type. The sample was peripheral blood. This sequence uses TRBV5-1 and TRBJ1-6; a tentative D call is TRBD1 (5 bases match). This TCR derives from a man aged 45-65 years with acute or convalescent COVID-19. The CDR3 here reads CASSTGGWNSPLHF. The bases read TGCGCCAGCAGCACGGGGGGGTGGAATTCACCCCTCCACTTT.